This TCR beta chain derives from a study of T-cell reconstitution after alpha-beta-depleted transplantation in children. Study-wide findings and caveats: T-cell counts and diversity at one year post-transplant came mainly from newly produced T cells. From surviving recipient T cells and thymic progenitors came the high day-60 TCRbeta diversity observed in some patients. Several hundred expanded graft clones reportedly supplied alpha-beta T cells about two months after transplant.

Regarding this clonotype: The antigen remains undetermined.

Unique molecular identifiers were incorporated into the prepared TCRbeta library. Each CDR3 protein gets one entry after TCRdb re-called the PCR reads with MiXCR. The sample consists of about 610,000 distinct CDR3 sequences, approximately 30% of them appearing once. V dropped 4 bases and J dropped 3; count of bases not matched to a gene: 4. The germline V gene has CDR1 SNHLY and CDR2 FYNNEI. This CDR3 comprises 15 residues. This TCR was sampled from a boy younger than two with Wiskott-Aldrich syndrome, due to receive a stem cell transplant. The chain employs TRBV2 and TRBJ2-7; 12 bases fit TRBD1. The sequenced sample was PBMCs, obtained before TCRalphabeta/CD19-depleted stem cell transplant. The DNA of the CDR3 is TGTGCCAGCAGTGGGGGACAGGGGGCTTACTACGAGCAGTACTTC. Protein sequence: CASSGGQGAYYEQYF.